A selection of T cell receptor beta chains follows, all from one sample in a study of blood T cell repertoires in COVID-19. Clones were sequenced by immunoSEQ multiplex PCR, and TCRdb holds only the in-frame ones, with some missing. The data contain 450,000 or so clones, around 90% of them singletons. Sequencing input: peripheral blood. All receptors come from a man in his late teens or twenties with COVID-19, enrolled during active disease. The CDR3 runs from the conserved cysteine through the conserved F or W. The order of the fields is V gene, CDR3 length, J gene, D gene, CDR3 protein. D genes are given only for firm matches.

v_call: TRBV13; cdr3_length: 13; j_call: TRBJ2-7; d_call: TRBD2; cdr3_aa: CASSVSGSNEQYF
v_call: TRBV14; cdr3_length: 17; j_call: TRBJ2-5; d_call: TRBD2; cdr3_aa: CASSPASGLAGGETQYF
v_call: TRBV5-6; cdr3_length: 14; j_call: TRBJ1-2; d_call: TRBD1; cdr3_aa: CASRRVQGADGYTF
v_call: TRBV12-5; cdr3_length: 13; j_call: TRBJ2-7; d_call: TRBD1; cdr3_aa: CASGFDLGTGALF
v_call: TRBV10-2; cdr3_length: 14; j_call: TRBJ1-5; d_call: TRBD1; cdr3_aa: CASSDHRGVQPQHF
v_call: TRBV2; cdr3_length: 14; j_call: TRBJ2-3; d_call: -; cdr3_aa: CASSERPSTDTQYF
v_call: TRBV6-5; cdr3_length: 15; j_call: TRBJ1-1; d_call: -; cdr3_aa: CASSYGWGRETEAFF
v_call: TRBV18; cdr3_length: 15; j_call: TRBJ2-5; d_call: TRBD1; cdr3_aa: CASSPGGQPQETQYF
v_call: TRBV11-2; cdr3_length: 14; j_call: TRBJ2-7; d_call: TRBD2; cdr3_aa: CASRLAGGSYEQYF
v_call: TRBV6-6; cdr3_length: 16; j_call: TRBJ2-3; d_call: TRBD2; cdr3_aa: CASSYTAGGRVDTQYF
v_call: TRBV6-2/TRBV6-3; cdr3_length: 14; j_call: TRBJ2-7; d_call: -; cdr3_aa: CASSYDGVAYEQYF
v_call: TRBV7-9; cdr3_length: 14; j_call: TRBJ1-1; d_call: TRBD1; cdr3_aa: CASTPGQGGTEAFF
v_call: TRBV19; cdr3_length: 13; j_call: TRBJ1-4; d_call: -; cdr3_aa: CASRQGRVEKLFF
v_call: TRBV7-9; cdr3_length: 16; j_call: TRBJ1-2; d_call: -; cdr3_aa: CASSHPRRGARAGYTF
v_call: TRBV30; cdr3_length: 14; j_call: TRBJ2-3; d_call: TRBD2; cdr3_aa: CAWSGGRSTDTQYF
v_call: TRBV6-1; cdr3_length: 13; j_call: TRBJ1-1; d_call: -; cdr3_aa: CASSEDLNTEAFF
v_call: TRBV11-3; cdr3_length: 15; j_call: TRBJ1-3; d_call: -; cdr3_aa: CASSLSWGRGNTIYF